This record looks at one TCR beta chain sequence and its context. These data belong to a study of cytomegalovirus exposure and HLA in healthy donors. The PCR made use of 60 Vbeta and 13 Jbeta primers. The data were produced by immunoSEQ multiplex PCR, yet TCRdb's version contains in-frame clones alone and is incomplete. The sample yields some 75,000 clones, of which the top ten take up 0.83%. V shed 1 base and J shed 11 bases, with 14 bases lying between them. Per germline, CDR1 KGHSH and CDR2 LQKENI. This CDR3 has 13 residues. Sequencing was done on a sample of PBMCs. The source is a boy younger than 18 in good health and CMV-seronegative. The chain combines TRBV18 with TRBJ2-5, with TRBD1 as a possible D gene (6 bases). CDR3 DNA: TGTGCCAGCTCACCACAGGACAGAGAAGAGCAGTACTTC. It yields the protein CASSPQDREEQYF.